The clone carrying this T cell receptor beta chain was counted a single time. Its antigen remains unknown. The study reverse transcribed the entire isolated RNA, so it sequenced expressed TCRB transcripts. Repertoires were generated with immunoSEQ multiplex PCR, while TCRdb's copy carries only in-frame clones and drops some. The sample includes roughly 40,000 clones, about half of them seen just once. These data originate in a study of beta chain features in type 1 diabetes. Heparinised blood was drawn once per donor, averaging approximately 100 mL. Sorting that relied on CD45RO/CCR7/CD25/CD127/CD95/CD27 yielded CD4+ naive, central memory, regulatory and stem cell-like memory cells. The CDR3 sequence is 12 residues long. Germline V gene sequence: CDR1 GTSNPN, CDR2 SVGIG (reference sequence). V dropped 3 bases and J dropped 3 bases, with 8 bases sitting between them. Findings and caveats of the study: HLA effects on TCRB rearrangement stayed unresolved here.

Sequencing was done on a sample of central memory CD4+ T cells from blood. The receptor was derived from a woman in her late teens or twenties in good health. The chain carries TRBV30 and TRBJ1-2, with D tentatively TRBD1 (5 bases). CDR3 residues: CAWSGGDYGYTF. The CDR3 nucleotides are TGTGCCTGGAGCGGGGGAGACTATGGCTACACCTTC. Complete variable domain (other parts from reference TRBV30 and TRBJ1-2): SQTIHQWPATLVQPVGSPLSLECTVEGTSNPNLYWYRQAAGRGLQLLFYSVGIGQISSEVPQNLSASRPQDRQFILSSKKLLLSDSGFYLCAWSGGDYGYTFGSGTRLTVV.